Sequencing of this T cell receptor beta chain was carried out in a study of human T cells and chemical hapten exposure. Study-level information: Small differences in pooled library volume mainly drove the variation in TCR yields per sample.

By proportion, this clonotype is medium-sized. The antigen is not known. A read error may produce the germline difference seen at one junction end. Study-level points and caveats: DPC sensitization left the count of TCRs above 1 in 1000 unchanged.

TCRdb ran MiXCR on the RACE reads and lists one entry per CDR3 protein. The sample lists some 110,000 distinct CDR3 sequences, about 12% occurring once. The sample's time point: patch test 1, 2 weeks after DPC sensitization. The treatment is: therapeutic diphenylcyclopropenone sensitization with weekly scalp DPC. The length of the CDR3 is 14 residues. Germline lookup yields CDR1 SQVTM and CDR2 ANQGSEA. The sample consisted of whole blood, taken in connection with sensitization to the hapten diphenylcyclopropenone (DPC). The source of this sequence is a woman in her forties or fifties with alopecia areata. Some clones in this sample may be carry-over from other donors' samples. This chain joins TRBV29-1 and TRBJ2-1; D is perhaps TRBD1 (6 bases). In DNA form, the CDR3 reads TGCAGCGCTGAAGGACAGTTGGTTTACAATGAGCAGTTCTTC. It translates to CSAEGQLVYNEQFF.